This entry describes one T cell receptor (beta chain). Everyone who took part was about 18 to 90 years old, and they came from about 25 US areas. These data belong to a study of blood T cell repertoires in COVID-19. Looking at the study overall: PBMCs, B-cell-depleted T cells, or T cells were the source of the cDNA or gDNA that made up the material.

Using immunoSEQ multiplex PCR, the repertoire was profiled, and TCRdb retains in-frame clones only, with some absent. The table shows fewer than 250,000 clones, with approximately 83% occurring only once. The germline gives CDR1 LNHDA, CDR2 SQIVND (reference sequence). Trimming took 5 bases from V and 9 from J; bases not matched to a gene: 7. The CDR3 length is 13 residues. The TCR sequence derives from a woman aged 40 to 55 with acute COVID-19. The sample was PBMCs or T cells enriched from blood (not recorded which). The gene calls are TRBV19 and TRBJ2-1; TRBD2 agrees at 7 bases. The CDR3 DNA reads TGTGCCAGTAGTCCCCTTGGCGGGAGTGAGCAGTTCTTC. Amino acids: CASSPLGGSEQFF.